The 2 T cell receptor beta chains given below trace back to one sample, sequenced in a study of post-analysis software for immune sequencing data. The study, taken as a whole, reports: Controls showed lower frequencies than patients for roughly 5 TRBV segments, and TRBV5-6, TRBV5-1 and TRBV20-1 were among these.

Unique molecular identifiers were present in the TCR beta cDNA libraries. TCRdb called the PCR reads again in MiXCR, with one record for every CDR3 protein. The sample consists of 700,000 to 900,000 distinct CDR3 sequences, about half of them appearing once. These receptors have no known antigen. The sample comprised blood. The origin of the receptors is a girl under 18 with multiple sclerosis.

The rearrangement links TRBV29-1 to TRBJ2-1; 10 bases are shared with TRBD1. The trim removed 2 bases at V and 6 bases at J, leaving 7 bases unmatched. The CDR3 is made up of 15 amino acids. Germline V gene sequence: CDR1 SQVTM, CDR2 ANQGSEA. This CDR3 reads CSVEPTRDRGNEQFF. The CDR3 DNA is TGCAGCGTTGAACCGACCCGGGACAGGGGCAATGAGCAGTTCTTC.

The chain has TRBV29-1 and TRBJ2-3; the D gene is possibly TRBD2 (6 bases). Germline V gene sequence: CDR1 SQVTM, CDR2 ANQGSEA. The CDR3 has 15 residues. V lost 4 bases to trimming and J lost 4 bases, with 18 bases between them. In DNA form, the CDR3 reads TGCAGCGTTGGGGGCCGGCGGGGAGTCGCAGATACGCAGTATTTT. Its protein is CSVGGRRGVADTQYF.